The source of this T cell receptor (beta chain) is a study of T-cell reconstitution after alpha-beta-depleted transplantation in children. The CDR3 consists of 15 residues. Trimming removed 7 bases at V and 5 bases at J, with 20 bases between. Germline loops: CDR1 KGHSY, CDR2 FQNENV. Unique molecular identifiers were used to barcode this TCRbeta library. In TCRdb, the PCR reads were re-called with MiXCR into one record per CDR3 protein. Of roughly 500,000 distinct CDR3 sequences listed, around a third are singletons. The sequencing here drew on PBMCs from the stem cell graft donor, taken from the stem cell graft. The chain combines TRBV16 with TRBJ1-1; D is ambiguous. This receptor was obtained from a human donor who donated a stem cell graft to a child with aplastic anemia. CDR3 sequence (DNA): TGTGCCAGCACCCGTATGCGGGATGGATGGACTGAAGCTTTCTTT. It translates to CASTRMRDGWTEAFF.